The 8 T cell receptor beta chains in this list originate from one sample, sequenced in a study of blood T cell repertoires in COVID-19. Profiling relied on immunoSEQ multiplex PCR, and the TCRdb table lists in-frame clones only, not all of them. This table has 200,000 to 300,000 clones, approximately 86% appearing once. Sample: peripheral blood. The receptor source for this set is a woman in her 30s who had recovered from COVID-19.

Remarks on this clone: At the DNA level, this CDR3 is encoded by other sequences in the same sample as well. This chain joins TRBV6-5 and TRBJ1-1; 9 positions agree with TRBD1. Per the germline V gene, CDR1 is MNHEY and CDR2 is SVGAGI. The CDR3 is 14 amino acids. Trimming cost V 8 bases and J 1 base; bases outside gene matches: 5. The CDR3 region has the DNA TGTGCCAGCCGGGGACAGGGCAAGAACACTGAAGCTTTCTTT. It specifies CASRGQGKNTEAFF.

J is TRBJ2-5 and V is TRBV4-1; TRBD1 is a possible D gene (7 bases). The CDR3 extends over 13 amino acids. Germline assignment: CDR1 MGHRA and CDR2 YSYEKL. Trimming shortened V by 3 bases and J by 4 bases, and 9 bases separated the two germline ends. DNA of the CDR3: TGCGCCAGCAGCCAGCAGGGGGGAGAGACCCAGTACTTC. This sequence encodes CASSQQGGETQYF.

V gene TRBV9 combines with J gene TRBJ2-5; TRBD1 matches at 8 bases. CDR1 is SGDLS, CDR2 YYNGEE, per germline. CDR3 length: 18 amino acids. J gave up 1 base and V 4 bases, and 15 bases lay outside the gene matches. CDR3 bases: TGTGCCAGCAGCCCTCGGACAGGGAGCGTGCAGACCCAAGAGACCCAGTACTTC. It yields the protein CASSPRTGSVQTQETQYF.

This clone occurred many times. The sample contains more than one DNA sequence encoding this CDR3. This sequence joins TRBV5-1 and TRBJ2-2, with TRBD1 matching over 8 bases. Germline V gene data show CDR1 as SGHRS and CDR2 as YFSETQ. The CDR3 spans 15 residues. V gave up 7 bases and J gave up 5 bases; unmatched junction bases: 10. This CDR3 is CASFEDRARTGELFF. Written as DNA, the CDR3 is TGCGCCAGCTTCGAGGACAGGGCGAGGACCGGGGAGCTGTTTTTT.

This clone was recorded once. The chain carries TRBV11-2 and TRBJ2-3; the match to TRBD2 covers 8 bases. Germline V gene sequence: CDR1 SGHAT, CDR2 FQNNGV. V shed 4 bases and J 1 base; nucleotides not matched to a gene: 4. CDR3 length: 15 residues. CDR3 region: CASSSGTSGTDTQYF. The CDR3 DNA follows: TGTGCCAGCAGCTCTGGGACTAGTGGCACAGATACGCAGTATTTT.

This rearrangement joins TRBV3-1 (or the pseudogene TRBV3-2) to TRBJ2-3; 13 bases fit TRBD2. Losses at the gene ends were 4 bases for V and 4 bases for J; bases not matched to a gene: 8. CDR1 is LGHDT, CDR2 YNNKEL, per germline (reference sequence). This CDR3 has 17 residues. CDR3 bases: TGTGCCAGCAGCCGAAGACTAGCGGGGGGTGGCGCAGATACGCAGTATTTT. Protein: CASSRRLAGGGADTQYF.

The chain has TRBV6-5 and TRBJ2-1; 8 bases are shared with TRBD2. The CDR3 runs to 15 residues. Trimming took 4 bases from V and 8 from J; bases not matched to a gene: 10. Per germline, CDR1 MNHEY and CDR2 SVGAGI. The CDR3 DNA sequence: TGTGCCAGCAGTTCTGTCGGACTAGCAATCTATGAGCAGTTCTTC. Amino acids: CASSSVGLAIYEQFF.

This clone was seen only once. This chain links TRBV2 with TRBJ2-1; possibly TRBD2 for D (6 bases). Germline V gives CDR1 SNHLY, CDR2 FYNNEI. The CDR3 contains 16 residues. With 3 bases removed from V and 6 bases from J, the gap between germline ends came to 18 bases. CDR3 loop: CASSDRRGTPSNEQFF. The CDR3 DNA follows: TGTGCCAGCAGTGACCGTCGGGGGACTCCCTCCAATGAGCAGTTCTTC.